These 17 T cell receptor beta chains originate from one sample sequenced in a study of CD8 T cell repertoires and HIV-1 epitope variants. These receptors are not linked to any known antigen. TCRdb's copy holds only in-frame clones and misses some; the assay was immunoSEQ multiplex PCR. Here the sample spans 5,500 to 6,000 clones, 50% to 75% being singletons. Sequences were obtained from cultured CD8+ T cells derived from PBMCs. Source of these receptors: a male donor with HIV.

CDR3 DNA: TGTGCCAGCAGCGTAGATAGCGGGAGAGGCAACATTCAGTACTTC. Protein: CASSVDSGRGNIQYF. The chain combines TRBV9 with TRBJ2-4, with TRBD2 matching 9 bases. The V and J ends lost 0 bases and 7 bases, in that order; junction bases with no gene match: 5. This CDR3 is 15 amino acids long. The germline V gene has CDR1 SGDLS and CDR2 YYNGEE.

The chain employs TRBV4-3 and TRBJ2-7, with 7 bases identical to TRBD1. The CDR3 sequence is 16 residues long. Germline loops: CDR1 LGHNA, CDR2 YSLEER. With V trimmed by 0 bases and J by 0 bases, 5 bases remained unmatched. CDR3 in amino acids: CASSQDRDSSSYEQYF. The CDR3 coding sequence is TGCGCCAGCAGCCAAGACCGGGACAGCAGCTCCTACGAGCAGTACTTC.

This clone is termed medium-sized. The chain uses TRBV7-8 and TRBJ2-3; no clear D. This CDR3 region has 14 residues. The germline V gene encodes CDR1 SGHVS and CDR2 FQNEAQ. V lost 0 bases and J lost 5, with 9 bases in between. The CDR3 reads CASSLASVGDTQYF. CDR3 sequence (DNA): TGTGCCAGCAGCTTAGCGAGCGTTGGAGATACGCAGTATTTT.

The chain recombines TRBV6-5 with TRBJ2-5; either TRBD1 or TRBD2 may supply D (5 bases each). Germline V gives CDR1 MNHEY, CDR2 SVGAGI. V lost 0 bases to trimming and J lost 2 bases, with 10 bases between them. The CDR3 is 15 amino acids. Here the CDR3 reads CASSYSTGGQETQYF. CDR3 DNA: TGTGCCAGCAGTTACTCTACTGGGGGACAAGAGACCCAGTACTTC.

The rearrangement uses TRBV6-1 and TRBJ2-2, with D perhaps matching TRBD2 (6 bases). Germline V CDR1 and CDR2: MNHNS, SASEGT. The CDR3 consists of 15 residues. The V gene lost 6 bases and the J gene lost 2 bases, with 13 bases spanning the gap. The DNA of the CDR3 is TGTGCCAGCAGCTCCGGGACTCTTAACACCGGGGAGCTGTTTTTT. This gives the protein CASSSGTLNTGELFF.

This clone has just a few counts. The chain is built from TRBV4-2 and TRBJ2-1; TRBD2 matches 7 bases. Germline CDR1 LGHNA, CDR2 YNFKEQ. This CDR3 comprises 12 residues. Trimming at V came to 1 base and at J to 9 bases, leaving 0 bases not matched to a gene. CDR3 sequence: CASSQAGGEQFF. The CDR3 nucleotides are TGTGCCAGCAGCCAAGCGGGGGGTGAGCAGTTCTTC.

The CDR3 protein is CASSFTRGRTDTQYF. The CDR3 coding sequence is TGTGCCAGCAGTTTTACCAGGGGAAGGACAGATACGCAGTATTTT. V usage is TRBV27 and J usage is TRBJ2-3; D perhaps matches TRBD1 (6 bases). V was cut by 3 bases and J by 3 bases, with 13 bases left in between. The germline CDR1 and CDR2 sequences are MNHEY and SMNVEV (reference sequence). The CDR3 is 15 amino acids.

J is TRBJ1-1 and V is TRBV30; D unclear. The CDR3 contains 12 residues. Germline V CDR1 and CDR2: GTSNPN, SVGIG (reference sequence). Trimming cost V 5 bases and J 1 base, with 8 bases left between them. CDR3 loop: CAWGQWNTEAFF. The CDR3 DNA follows: TGTGCCTGGGGCCAATGGAACACTGAAGCTTTCTTT. The full variable domain, completed using reference TRBV30 and TRBJ1-1, is SQTIHQWPATLVQPVGSPLSLECTVEGTSNPNLYWYRQAAGRGLQLLFYSVGIGQISSEVPQNLSASRPQDRQFILSSKKLLLSDSGFYLCAWGQWNTEAFFGQGTRLTVV.

This chain joins TRBV10-1 and TRBJ2-6; TRBD1 agrees at 9 bases. J gave up 0 bases and V 9 bases, and 9 bases lay outside the gene matches. Per the germline V gene, CDR1 is WNHNN and CDR2 is SYGVQD (reference sequence). The CDR3 sequence is 17 residues long. The CDR3 protein is CASPTGTGLSGANVLTF. In DNA, the CDR3 is TGCGCCAGTCCTACCGGGACAGGGCTCTCTGGGGCCAACGTCCTGACTTTC.

This rearrangement joins TRBV6-1 to TRBJ1-1, with 8 nucleotides matching TRBD1. CDR1 is MNHNS, CDR2 SASEGT, per germline. With V trimmed by 8 bases and J by 4 bases, 9 bases remained unmatched. The CDR3 consists of 14 residues. This CDR3 reads CASSTRTGSTEAFF. The CDR3 region has the DNA TGTGCCAGCTCGACCCGGACAGGGAGCACTGAAGCTTTCTTT.

V gene TRBV18 combines with J gene TRBJ1-1; D call uncertain. The germline V gene encodes CDR1 KGHSH and CDR2 LQKENI. Between the trimmed V and J ends, which lost 0 bases and 1 base, there was a span of 6 bases. The CDR3 is 14 amino acids. The DNA for the CDR3 is TGTGCCAGCTCACCACCTCAATCGAACACTGAAGCTTTCTTT. It encodes CASSPPQSNTEAFF.

The chain joins TRBV30 to TRBJ2-5; D is uncertain. The CDR3 runs 14 residues. V lost 0 bases and J 2 bases, leaving 10 bases between the germline ends. Germline V CDR1 and CDR2: GTSNPN, SVGIG (reference sequence). DNA for the CDR3: TGTGCCTGGAGTGTAGTCGAATTACAAGAGACCCAGTACTTC. Its protein product is CAWSVVELQETQYF.

This clone has a handful of counts. Other DNA variants within this sample encode the same CDR3. This chain connects TRBV15 to TRBJ1-1; D call uncertain. V was shortened by 0 bases and J by 2 bases, with 10 bases between the two germline ends. The CDR3 totals 15 residues. The germline gives CDR1 LNHNV, CDR2 YYDKDF (reference sequence). Written as DNA, the CDR3 is TGTGCCACCAGCAGAGACCGGGGTTTAAACACTGAAGCTTTCTTT. Amino acid sequence: CATSRDRGLNTEAFF.

This clone turned up a few times. The gene calls are TRBV6-5 and TRBJ2-7; D unclear. V lost 0 bases to trimming and J lost 5 bases, with 11 bases between them. The CDR3 contains 14 residues. Germline CDR1 and CDR2: MNHEY and SVGAGI. CDR3 region: CASSYSSIGDEQYF. DNA for the CDR3: TGTGCCAGCAGTTACTCGAGCATTGGGGACGAGCAGTACTTC.

This clone showed up just once. The chain joins TRBV28 to TRBJ2-7; 8 positions match TRBD1. The germline V gene encodes CDR1 MDHEN and CDR2 SYDVKM. This CDR3 is 15 amino acids long. J was trimmed by 0 bases and V by 4 bases; bases with no gene match: 5. This chain's CDR3 is CASSYRGSLSYEQYF. The CDR3 nucleotides read TGTGCCAGCAGTTACAGGGGGTCTCTCTCCTACGAGCAGTACTTC.

This clone is classed as medium-sized. The chain combines TRBV27 with TRBJ2-2; D is uncertain. Germline V lookup: CDR1 MNHEY, CDR2 SMNVEV (reference sequence). V lost 3 bases, J lost 4 bases, and 3 bases lay in between. CDR3 length equals 12 residues. As DNA, the CDR3 is TGTGCCAGCAGTTTCGGCACCGGGGAGCTGTTTTTT. Encoded protein: CASSFGTGELFF.

V is TRBV28 and J is TRBJ1-5, with a tentative D call TRBD1 (6 bases). The germline V gene has CDR1 MDHEN and CDR2 SYDVKM. Trimming left V 2 bases short and J 0 bases short, with 11 bases between. The CDR3 is 16 residues long. For the CDR3, the DNA is TGTGCCAGCAGTTTACCGGGGGACATTAGCAATCAGCCCCAGCATTTT. Encoded protein: CASSLPGDISNQPQHF.